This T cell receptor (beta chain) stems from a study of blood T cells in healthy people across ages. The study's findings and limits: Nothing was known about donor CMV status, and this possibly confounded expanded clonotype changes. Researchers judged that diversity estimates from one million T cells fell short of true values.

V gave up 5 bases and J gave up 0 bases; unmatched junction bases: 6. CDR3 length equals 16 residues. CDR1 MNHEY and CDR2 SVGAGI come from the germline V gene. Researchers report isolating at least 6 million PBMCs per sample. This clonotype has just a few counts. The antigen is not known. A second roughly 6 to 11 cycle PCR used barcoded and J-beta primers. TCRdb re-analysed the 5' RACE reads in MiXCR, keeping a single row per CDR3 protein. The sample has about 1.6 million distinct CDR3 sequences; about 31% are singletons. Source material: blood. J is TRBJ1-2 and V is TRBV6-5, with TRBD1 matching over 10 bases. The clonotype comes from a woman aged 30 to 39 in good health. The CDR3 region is CASSRGQGTANYGYTF. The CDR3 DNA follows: TGTGCCAGCAGTCGGGGACAGGGGACGGCTAACTATGGCTACACCTTC.